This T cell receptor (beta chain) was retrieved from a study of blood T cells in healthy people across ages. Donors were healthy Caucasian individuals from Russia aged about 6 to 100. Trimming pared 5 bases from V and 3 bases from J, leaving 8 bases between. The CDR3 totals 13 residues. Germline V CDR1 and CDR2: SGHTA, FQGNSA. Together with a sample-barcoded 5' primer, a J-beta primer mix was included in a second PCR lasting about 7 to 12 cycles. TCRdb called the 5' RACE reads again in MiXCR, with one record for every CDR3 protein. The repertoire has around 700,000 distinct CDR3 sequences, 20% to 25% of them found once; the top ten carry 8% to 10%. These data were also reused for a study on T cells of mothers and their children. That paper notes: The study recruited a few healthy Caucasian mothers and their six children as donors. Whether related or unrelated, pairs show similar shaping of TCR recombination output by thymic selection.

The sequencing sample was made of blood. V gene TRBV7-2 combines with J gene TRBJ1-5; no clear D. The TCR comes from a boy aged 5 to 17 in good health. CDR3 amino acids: CASSTRDNQPQHF. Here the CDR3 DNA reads TGTGCCAGCAGCACGCGGGACAATCAGCCCCAGCATTTT.